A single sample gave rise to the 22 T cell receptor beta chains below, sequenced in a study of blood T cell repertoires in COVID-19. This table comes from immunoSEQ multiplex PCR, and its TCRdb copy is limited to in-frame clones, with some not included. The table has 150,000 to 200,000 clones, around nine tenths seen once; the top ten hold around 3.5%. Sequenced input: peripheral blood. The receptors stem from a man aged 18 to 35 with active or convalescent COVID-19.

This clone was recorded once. For the CDR3, the DNA is TGTGCCAGCAGCTTAATGAGGGACAGCACTGAAGCTTTCTTT. Amino acid sequence: CASSLMRDSTEAFF. The rearrangement links TRBV11-2 to TRBJ1-1; 7 bases are a match to TRBD1. CDR3 length equals 14 residues. CDR1 SGHAT and CDR2 FQNNGV come from the germline V gene. The trim removed 2 bases at V and 4 bases at J, leaving 4 bases unmatched.

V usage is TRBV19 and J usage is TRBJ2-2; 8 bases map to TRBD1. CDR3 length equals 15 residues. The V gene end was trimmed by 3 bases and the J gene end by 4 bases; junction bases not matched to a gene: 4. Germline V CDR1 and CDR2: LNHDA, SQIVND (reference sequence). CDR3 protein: CASSMRTGSTGELFF. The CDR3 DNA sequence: TGTGCCAGTAGTATGAGGACAGGGAGCACCGGGGAGCTGTTTTTT.

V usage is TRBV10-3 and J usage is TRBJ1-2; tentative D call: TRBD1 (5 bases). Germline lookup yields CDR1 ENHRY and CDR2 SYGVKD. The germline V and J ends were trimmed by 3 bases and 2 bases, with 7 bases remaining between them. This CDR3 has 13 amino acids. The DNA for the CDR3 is TGTGCCATCAGTGAAGGGGAAAACTATGGCTACACCTTC. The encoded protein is CAISEGENYGYTF.

CDR3 DNA: TGCGCCAGCAGCCTGTCGCCGGTGGGCGGGGGGCCCCGATACCAGTACTTC. Translated: CASSLSPVGGGPRYQYF. The genes are TRBV5-1 and TRBJ2-5; 8 bases agree with TRBD2. Losses at the gene ends were 4 bases for V and 10 bases for J; bases not matched to a gene: 21. Germline CDR1 is SGHRS and CDR2 is YFSETQ. The CDR3 length is 17 residues. The full variable domain, rest sourced from reference TRBV5-1 and TRBJ2-5, is KAGVTQTPRYLIKTRGQQVTLSCSPISGHRSVSWYQQTPGQGLQFLFEYFSETQRNKGNFPGRFSGRQFSNSRSEMNVSTLELGDSALYLCASSLSPVGGGPRYQYFGPGTRLLVL.

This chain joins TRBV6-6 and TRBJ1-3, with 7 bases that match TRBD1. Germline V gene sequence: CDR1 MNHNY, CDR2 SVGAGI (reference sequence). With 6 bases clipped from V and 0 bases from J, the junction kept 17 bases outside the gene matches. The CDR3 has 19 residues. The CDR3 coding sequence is TGTGCCAGCAGCCACTGGGACCAGCACAGGGGTGACTCTGGAAACACCATATATTTT. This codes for CASSHWDQHRGDSGNTIYF.

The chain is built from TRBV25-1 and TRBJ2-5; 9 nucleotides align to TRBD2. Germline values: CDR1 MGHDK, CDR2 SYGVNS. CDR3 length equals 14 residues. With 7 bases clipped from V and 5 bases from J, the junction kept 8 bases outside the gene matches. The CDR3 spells CASKLAGSLETQYF. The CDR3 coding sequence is TGTGCCAGCAAGCTAGCGGGGTCCTTGGAGACCCAGTACTTC.

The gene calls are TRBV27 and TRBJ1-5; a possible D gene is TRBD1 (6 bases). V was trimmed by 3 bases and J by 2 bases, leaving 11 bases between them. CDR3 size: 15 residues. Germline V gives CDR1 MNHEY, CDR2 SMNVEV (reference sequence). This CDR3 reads CASSFLGAGNQPQHF. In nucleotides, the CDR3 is TGTGCCAGCAGTTTTTTGGGGGCAGGCAATCAGCCCCAGCATTTT.

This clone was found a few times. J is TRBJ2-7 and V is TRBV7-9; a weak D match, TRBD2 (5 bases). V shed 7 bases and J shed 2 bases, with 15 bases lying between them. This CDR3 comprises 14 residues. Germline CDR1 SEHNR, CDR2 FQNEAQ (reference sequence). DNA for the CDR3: TGTGCCAGCACCGTCAGCGGCCACACCTACGAGCAGTACTTC. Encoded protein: CASTVSGHTYEQYF.

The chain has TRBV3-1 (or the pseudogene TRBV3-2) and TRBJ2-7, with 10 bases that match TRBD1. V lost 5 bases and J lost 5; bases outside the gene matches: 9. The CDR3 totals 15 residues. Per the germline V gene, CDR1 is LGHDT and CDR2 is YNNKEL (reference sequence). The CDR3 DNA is TGTGCCAGCAGCGGGGGGACAGGGGATATAGACGAGCAGTACTTC. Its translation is CASSGGTGDIDEQYF.

The CDR3 nucleotides are TGTGCCAGCAGCTTACTCTCCTCTACTCAGTACTTC. This sequence encodes CASSLLSSTQYF. This chain joins TRBV11-1 and TRBJ2-5; D not certain. With 2 bases removed from V and 11 bases from J, the gap between germline ends came to 12 bases. This CDR3 is 12 amino acids long. Germline CDR1 SGHAT, CDR2 FQDESV (reference sequence).

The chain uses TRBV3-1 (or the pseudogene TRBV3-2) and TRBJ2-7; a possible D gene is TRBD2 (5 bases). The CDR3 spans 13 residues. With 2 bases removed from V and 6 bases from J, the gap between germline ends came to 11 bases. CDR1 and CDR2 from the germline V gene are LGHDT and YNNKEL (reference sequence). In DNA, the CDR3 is TGTGCCAGCAGCCAAATGGGGAGTGGCGAGCAGTACGTC. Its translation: CASSQMGSGEQYV.

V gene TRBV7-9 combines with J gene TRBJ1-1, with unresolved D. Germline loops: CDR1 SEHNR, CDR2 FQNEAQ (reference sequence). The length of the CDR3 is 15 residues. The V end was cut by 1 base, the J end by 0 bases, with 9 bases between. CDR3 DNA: TGTGCCAGCAGCTTAGAACAGTTCATGAACACTGAAGCTTTCTTT. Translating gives CASSLEQFMNTEAFF.

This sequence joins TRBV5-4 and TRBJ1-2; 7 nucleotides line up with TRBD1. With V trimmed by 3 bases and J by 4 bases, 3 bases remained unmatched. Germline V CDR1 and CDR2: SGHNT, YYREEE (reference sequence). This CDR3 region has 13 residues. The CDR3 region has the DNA TGTGCCAGCAGCTCCCGGGACAGCTATGGCTACACCTTC. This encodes CASSSRDSYGYTF.

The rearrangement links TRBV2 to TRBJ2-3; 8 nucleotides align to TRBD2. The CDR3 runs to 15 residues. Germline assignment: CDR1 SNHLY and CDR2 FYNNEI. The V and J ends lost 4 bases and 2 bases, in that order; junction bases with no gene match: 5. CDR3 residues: CASSVAGGNTDTQYF. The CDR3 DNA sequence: TGTGCCAGCAGTGTGGCGGGGGGAAACACAGATACGCAGTATTTT.

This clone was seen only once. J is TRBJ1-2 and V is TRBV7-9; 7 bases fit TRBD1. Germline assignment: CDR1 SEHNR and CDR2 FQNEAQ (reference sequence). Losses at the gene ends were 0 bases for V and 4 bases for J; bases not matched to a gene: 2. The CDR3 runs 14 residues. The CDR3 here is CASSLAGTAYGYTF. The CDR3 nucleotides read TGTGCCAGCAGCTTAGCCGGGACAGCCTATGGCTACACCTTC.

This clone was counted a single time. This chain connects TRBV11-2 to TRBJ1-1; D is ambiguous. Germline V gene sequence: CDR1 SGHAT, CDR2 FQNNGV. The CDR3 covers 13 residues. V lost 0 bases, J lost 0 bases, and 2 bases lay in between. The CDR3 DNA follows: TGTGCCAGCAGCTTAGATATGAACACTGAAGCTTTCTTT. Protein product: CASSLDMNTEAFF.

CDR3 bases: TGTGCCAGCAGTTACTCGATAGGGAGCTCCTACAATGAGCAGTTCTTC. Translated: CASSYSIGSSYNEQFF. The rearrangement uses TRBV6-2 or TRBV6-3 and TRBJ2-1; perhaps TRBD2 as D (5 bases). The CDR3 has 16 amino acids. CDR1 and CDR2 from the germline V gene are MNHEY and SVGEGT. V was shortened by 0 bases and J by 0 bases, with 9 bases between the two germline ends.

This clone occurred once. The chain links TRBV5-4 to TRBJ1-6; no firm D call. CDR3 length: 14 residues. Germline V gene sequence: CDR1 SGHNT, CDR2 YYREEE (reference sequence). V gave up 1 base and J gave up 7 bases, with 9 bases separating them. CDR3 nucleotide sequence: TGTGCCAGCAGCTTGCTCGGGGAAAATTCACCCCTCCACTTT. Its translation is CASSLLGENSPLHF.

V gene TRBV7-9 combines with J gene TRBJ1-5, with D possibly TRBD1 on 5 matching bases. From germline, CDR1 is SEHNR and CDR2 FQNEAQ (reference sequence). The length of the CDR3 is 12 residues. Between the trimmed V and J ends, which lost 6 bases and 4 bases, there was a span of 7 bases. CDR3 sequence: CASRKGNQPQHF. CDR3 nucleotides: TGTGCCAGCAGGAAGGGGAATCAGCCCCAGCATTTT.

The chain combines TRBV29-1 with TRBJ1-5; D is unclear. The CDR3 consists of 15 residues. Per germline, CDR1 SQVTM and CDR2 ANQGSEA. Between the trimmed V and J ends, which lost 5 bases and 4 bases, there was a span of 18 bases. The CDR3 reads CSVPPLGRLNQPQHF. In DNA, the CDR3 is TGCAGCGTTCCCCCCCTGGGCAGGCTTAATCAGCCCCAGCATTTT.

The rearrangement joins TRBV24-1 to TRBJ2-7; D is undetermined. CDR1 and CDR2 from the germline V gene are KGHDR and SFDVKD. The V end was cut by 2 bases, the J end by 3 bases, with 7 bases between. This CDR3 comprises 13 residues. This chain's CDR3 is CATSDSLGYEQYF. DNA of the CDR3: TGTGCCACCAGTGATTCGCTAGGCTACGAGCAGTACTTC.

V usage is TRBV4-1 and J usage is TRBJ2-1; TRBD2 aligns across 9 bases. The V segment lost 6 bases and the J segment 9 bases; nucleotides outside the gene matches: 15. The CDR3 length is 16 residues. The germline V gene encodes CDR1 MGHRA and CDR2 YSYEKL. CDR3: CASRYGREGLLSEQFF. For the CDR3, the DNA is TGCGCCAGCAGATACGGGCGGGAGGGCCTTTTATCTGAGCAGTTCTTC.